This entry is about one T cell receptor (beta chain). This sample stems from a study of shared clonotypes between healthy human individuals. The CDR3 covers 14 residues. V lost 4 bases and J lost 4, with 16 bases in between. From germline, CDR1 is GTSNPN and CDR2 SVGIG (reference sequence). Sequencing was performed with immunoSEQ multiplex PCR; in TCRdb, only in-frame clones are kept and a portion is missing. The sample consists of approximately 2.5 million clones, roughly 93% of them appearing once. This rearrangement joins TRBV30 to TRBJ2-5; D might be TRBD1 (6 bases). The TCR sequence derives from a man aged 18 to 35 in good health. Some clones in this sample may be carry-over from other donors' samples. Sequenced input: naive CD4+ T cells from PBMCs. Subset in this sample: CD45RA+ positively selected. The CDR3 nucleotides are TGTGCCTGGACAACCACAGGGTTCGTAGAGACCCAGTACTTC. Protein sequence: CAWTTTGFVETQYF.